The 32 T cell receptor beta chains below all came from one sample that was sequenced in a study of T cell responses to AZD1222 COVID-19 vaccine. Sequenced by immunoSEQ multiplex PCR; TCRdb stores in-frame clones only, minus some. The data show fewer than 150,000 clones, approximately 87% seen once. The starting material was peripheral blood, obtained 28 days after the second AZD1222 dose. These receptors were obtained from an adult who received the AZD1222 COVID-19 vaccine.

The gene calls are TRBV7-9 and TRBJ2-7; D is possibly TRBD1 or TRBD2 (6 bases each). The CDR3 runs to 16 residues. V gave up 2 bases and J gave up 7 bases, with 21 bases separating them. Germline V gene lookup returns CDR1 SEHNR and CDR2 FQNEAQ (reference sequence). The DNA of the CDR3 is TGTGCCAGCAGCTTACGTGAGACAGGCCTGGGGGGAGAGCAGTACTTC. Amino acids: CASSLRETGLGGEQYF.

V gene TRBV6-5 combines with J gene TRBJ2-5, with TRBD2 identical over 7 bases. The CDR3 consists of 16 residues. V dropped 4 bases and J dropped 2; count of bases not matched to a gene: 10. Germline V lookup: CDR1 MNHEY, CDR2 SVGAGI. CDR3 nucleotide sequence: TGTGCCAGCAGTTCTCCAAGACTAGCCTTTCAAGAGACCCAGTACTTC. This sequence encodes CASSSPRLAFQETQYF.

The V and J genes are TRBV29-1 and TRBJ2-1; 10 bases agree with TRBD2. The ends lost 7 bases at V and 4 bases at J; junction bases unmatched: 10. The germline V gene encodes CDR1 SQVTM and CDR2 ANQGSEA. The CDR3 contains 15 residues. CDR3 in amino acids: CSARRQTSGYNEQFF. The CDR3 DNA sequence: TGCAGCGCCCGACGCCAGACTAGCGGGTACAATGAGCAGTTCTTC.

This clone appeared a single time. The V and J genes are TRBV6-5 and TRBJ1-1, with TRBD1 matching 9 bases. V trimming: 1 base; J trimming: 5 bases; junction bases outside the gene matches: 8. CDR3 length: 16 amino acids. Per germline, CDR1 MNHEY and CDR2 SVGAGI. This chain's CDR3 is CASSYWTGALFTEAFF. The CDR3, as DNA: TGTGCCAGCAGTTACTGGACAGGGGCCCTCTTTACTGAAGCTTTCTTT.

The rearrangement joins TRBV7-8 to TRBJ2-2; D possibly corresponds to TRBD1 (6 bases). Trimming cost V 0 bases and J 3 bases, with 14 bases left between them. The CDR3 is made up of 17 amino acids. Per germline, CDR1 SGHVS and CDR2 FQNEAQ. This CDR3 reads CASSLANRQVYTGELFF. In DNA form, the CDR3 reads TGTGCCAGCAGCTTAGCGAACCGACAGGTGTACACCGGGGAGCTGTTTTTT.

The V gene is TRBV30, the J gene TRBJ1-3; the D gene is possibly TRBD1 (5 bases). CDR3 size: 15 residues. The V and J ends lost 7 bases and 2 bases respectively, with 18 bases between them. CDR1 GTSNPN and CDR2 SVGIG come from the germline V gene (reference sequence). As DNA, the CDR3 is TGTGCCTCTATAGGTTCGGGGCGGCCTGGAAACACCATATATTTT. Amino acids: CASIGSGRPGNTIYF.

The chain links TRBV6-6 to TRBJ1-3; 7 nucleotides match TRBD1. This CDR3 has 16 residues. Per germline, CDR1 MNHNY and CDR2 SVGAGI (reference sequence). V lost 2 bases and J lost 3; bases outside the gene matches: 7. Here the CDR3 reads CASSYLDRVVGNTIYF. The CDR3 DNA reads TGTGCCAGCAGTTACCTAGACAGGGTAGTTGGAAACACCATATATTTT.

This chain uses TRBV20-1 with TRBJ1-5, with unresolved D. The length of the CDR3 is 11 residues. Looked up from germline, CDR1 is DFQATT and CDR2 is SNEGSKA (reference sequence). With 6 bases removed from V and 1 base from J, the gap between germline ends came to 4 bases. The CDR3 nucleotides are TGCAGTGCAGGGAGCAATCAGCCCCAGCATTTT. This sequence encodes CSAGSNQPQHF.

CDR3 residues: CASSYLAGNTIYF. In nucleotides, the CDR3 is TGTGCCAGCAGTTATTTGGCCGGAAACACCATATATTTT. This chain connects TRBV6-6 to TRBJ1-3; no clear D gene. The length of the CDR3 is 13 residues. Looked up from germline, CDR1 is MNHNY and CDR2 is SVGAGI (reference sequence). The V end was cut by 3 bases, the J end by 4 bases, with 7 bases between.

This clone was seen only once. The V gene is TRBV2, the J gene TRBJ1-5; the D is unclear. The CDR3 is 15 residues long. V dropped 4 bases and J dropped 3 bases, with 13 bases sitting between them. CDR1 and CDR2 (germline): SNHLY, FYNNEI. CDR3 loop: CASSGGRAPNQPQHF. In DNA form, the CDR3 reads TGTGCCAGCAGTGGCGGGAGGGCTCCCAATCAGCCCCAGCATTTT. Drawing the rest from reference TRBV2 and TRBJ1-5, the complete variable domain is EPEVTQTPSHQVTQMGQEVILRCVPISNHLYFYWYRQILGQKVEFLVSFYNNEISEKSEIFDDQFSVERPDGSNFTLKIRSTKLEDSAMYFCASSGGRAPNQPQHFGDGTRLSIL.

J is TRBJ1-1 and V is TRBV18; 9 bases map to TRBD1. CDR3 length: 14 amino acids. Per germline, CDR1 KGHSH and CDR2 LQKENI. J was trimmed by 8 bases and V by 0 bases; bases with no gene match: 4. CDR3 residues: CASSPPVGQGEAFF. For the CDR3, the DNA is TGTGCCAGCTCACCACCGGTGGGACAGGGAGAAGCTTTCTTT.

V is TRBV15 and J is TRBJ1-4; D not resolved. Germline V gives CDR1 LNHNV, CDR2 YYDKDF (reference sequence). This CDR3 is built from 15 residues. V was cut by 2 bases and J by 0 bases, with 7 bases left in between. CDR3: CATSRSVSTNEKLFF. In DNA, the CDR3 is TGTGCCACCAGCAGATCGGTCTCAACTAATGAAAAACTGTTTTTT.

The V call is TRBV2, the J call TRBJ1-1; weak D call: TRBD1 (6 bases). In germline, CDR1 is SNHLY, CDR2 FYNNEI. Deletions cut 7 bases from V and 5 bases from J, with 14 bases between. The CDR3 covers 13 residues. CDR3 protein: CASIMGAGTEAFF. Here the CDR3 DNA reads TGTGCCAGCATAATGGGGGCGGGTACTGAAGCTTTCTTT.

CDR3 sequence: CASSSGVSYGYTF. The DNA for the CDR3 is TGTGCCAGCAGTTCAGGGGTTAGCTATGGCTACACCTTC. This chain joins TRBV28 and TRBJ1-2, with D perhaps matching TRBD1 (6 bases). This CDR3 comprises 13 residues. Germline CDR1 MDHEN, CDR2 SYDVKM. The ends were cut back, 4 bases at V and 4 bases at J, with 10 bases in the middle.

The rearrangement uses TRBV3-1 (or the pseudogene TRBV3-2) and TRBJ2-3; 14 bases align to TRBD2. Per the germline V gene, CDR1 is LGHDT and CDR2 is YNNKEL (reference sequence). With 4 bases clipped from V and 0 bases from J, the junction kept 6 bases outside the gene matches. The CDR3 is 18 residues long. This CDR3 is CASSRSRTSGGSTDTQYF. In nucleotides, the CDR3 is TGTGCCAGCAGCCGAAGCCGGACTAGCGGGGGGAGCACAGATACGCAGTATTTT.

This chain joins TRBV5-5 and TRBJ1-4; D may be TRBD1 (6 bases). This CDR3 region has 14 residues. Trimming cost V 10 bases and J 6 bases, with 19 bases left between them. Germline V gene data show CDR1 as SGHKS and CDR2 as YYEKEE (reference sequence). The CDR3 coding sequence is TGTGCCGGGCCGTGGACAGAGGGGGATGAAAAACTGTTTTTT. Its translation: CAGPWTEGDEKLFF.

V is TRBV24-1 and J is TRBJ2-3, with D perhaps TRBD2 (5 bases). Germline CDR1 reads KGHDR; CDR2 reads SFDVKD. The V end lost 10 bases, the J end lost 0 bases, and 13 bases lay between the germline ends. This CDR3 spans 14 amino acids. For the CDR3, the DNA is TGTGCCACGTCCGGGGAGACTAGCACAGATACGCAGTATTTT. As protein: CATSGETSTDTQYF.

This chain uses TRBV11-2 with TRBJ2-1; D remains ambiguous. V lost 1 base to trimming and J lost 0 bases, with 7 bases between them. Germline V gene sequence: CDR1 SGHAT, CDR2 FQNNGV. CDR3 size: 15 residues. As DNA, the CDR3 is TGTGCCAGCAGCTTAGGAGACCGCTCCTACAATGAGCAGTTCTTC. The encoded protein is CASSLGDRSYNEQFF.

The chain carries TRBV6-4 and TRBJ2-3, with 8 bases matching TRBD2. V gave up 6 bases and J gave up 3 bases; unmatched junction bases: 8. There are 15 residues in the CDR3. The germline gives CDR1 MRHNA, CDR2 SNTAGT. CDR3 bases: TGTGCCAGCAGCTTTAGCGGGGAGGGTACAGATACGCAGTATTTT. Protein sequence: CASSFSGEGTDTQYF.

This clone appeared once. This chain connects TRBV10-3 to TRBJ1-1; D uncertain. V was cut by 5 bases and J by 3 bases, with 7 bases left in between. The germline V gene encodes CDR1 ENHRY and CDR2 SYGVKD. The CDR3 length is 12 residues. The DNA of the CDR3 is TGTGCCATCAGTATTGATGACACTGAAGCTTTCTTT. As protein: CAISIDDTEAFF.

V gene TRBV4-3 combines with J gene TRBJ2-7; possible D gene TRBD2, 6 bases. CDR1 LGHNA and CDR2 YSLEER come from the germline V gene. This CDR3 contains 16 residues. Between the trimmed V and J ends, which lost 0 bases and 0 bases, there was a span of 12 bases. The CDR3 coding sequence is TGCGCCAGCAGCCAAGACCTAGCGACGAGCTCCTACGAGCAGTACTTC. Its translation: CASSQDLATSSYEQYF.

V is TRBV6-5 and J is TRBJ1-4; possibly TRBD1 for D (5 bases). The germline gives CDR1 MNHEY, CDR2 SVGAGI. The CDR3 has 15 residues. The ends were cut back, 0 bases at V and 0 bases at J, with 5 bases in the middle. CDR3 nucleotides: TGTGCCAGCAGTTACTCGGGGGCAACTAATGAAAAACTGTTTTTT. As protein: CASSYSGATNEKLFF.

The V gene is TRBV5-1, the J gene TRBJ1-2, with a tentative D call TRBD1 (6 bases). Looked up from germline, CDR1 is SGHRS and CDR2 is YFSETQ. CDR3 size: 12 residues. The V end lost 2 bases, the J end lost 7 bases, and 9 bases lay between the germline ends. CDR3 nucleotides: TGCGCCAGCAGCTTACAGGGAATTGGCTACACCTTC. Amino acids: CASSLQGIGYTF.

This chain links TRBV20-1 with TRBJ2-1; D is unresolved. The V gene lost 5 bases and the J gene lost 7 bases, with 9 bases spanning the gap. Germline lookup yields CDR1 DFQATT and CDR2 SNEGSKA (reference sequence). The CDR3 consists of 11 residues. CDR3 amino acids: CSAPVWNEQFF. The CDR3, as DNA: TGCAGTGCTCCGGTCTGGAATGAGCAGTTCTTC.

V gene TRBV11-2 combines with J gene TRBJ1-6; no reliable D call. Trimming pared 1 base from V and 0 bases from J, leaving 7 bases between. The germline V gene encodes CDR1 SGHAT and CDR2 FQNNGV. The CDR3 extends over 16 amino acids. The CDR3 sequence is CASSLGGSSYNSPLHF. CDR3 DNA: TGTGCCAGCAGCTTAGGGGGAAGCTCCTATAATTCACCCCTCCACTTT.

The chain is built from TRBV28 and TRBJ2-7; 7 nucleotides agree with TRBD1. Looked up from germline, CDR1 is MDHEN and CDR2 is SYDVKM. Trimming cost V 4 bases and J 5 bases; bases outside gene matches: 8. CDR3 length equals 14 residues. The CDR3 coding sequence is TGTGCCAGCAGTTCCCGGGACAGCCAGAACGAGCAGTACTTC. It encodes CASSSRDSQNEQYF.

The J gene is TRBJ1-2, the V gene TRBV2, with 11 positions matching TRBD1. The germline gives CDR1 SNHLY, CDR2 FYNNEI. The CDR3 runs to 17 residues. V dropped 1 base and J dropped 0; count of bases not matched to a gene: 4. The CDR3 region has the DNA TGTGCCAGCAGTGAAGTAGGACAGGGGGCCCCTAACTATGGCTACACCTTC. Protein: CASSEVGQGAPNYGYTF.

V usage is TRBV3-1 (or the pseudogene TRBV3-2) and J usage is TRBJ2-1; D is perhaps TRBD1 or TRBD2 (5 bases each). Germline CDR1 reads LGHDT; CDR2 reads YNNKEL (reference sequence). The CDR3 consists of 16 residues. V shed 0 bases and J shed 2 bases, with 11 bases lying between them. This CDR3 is CASSQDGGDPYNEQFF. The CDR3 DNA reads TGTGCCAGCAGCCAAGATGGGGGAGACCCCTACAATGAGCAGTTCTTC.

The chain joins TRBV19 to TRBJ1-6, with TRBD1 as a possible D gene (5 bases). Germline V CDR1 and CDR2: LNHDA, SQIVND (reference sequence). Trimming left V 2 bases short and J 10 bases short, with 9 bases between. The CDR3 length is 13 residues. In nucleotides, the CDR3 is TGTGCCAGTAGTATAACGGGGGACTCACCCCTCCACTTT. It specifies CASSITGDSPLHF.

The chain employs TRBV19 and TRBJ1-2; D perhaps matches TRBD1 (5 bases). Trimming stripped 5 bases from V and 4 bases from J, with 14 bases between. CDR3 length equals 14 residues. CDR1 LNHDA and CDR2 SQIVND come from the germline V gene (reference sequence). The CDR3 sequence is CASSFQSGPYGYTF. The CDR3 DNA reads TGTGCCAGTAGTTTCCAGTCGGGGCCCTATGGCTACACCTTC.

The chain couples TRBV5-6 to TRBJ2-3; 12 bases map to TRBD2. The CDR3 consists of 16 residues. The V gene end was trimmed by 0 bases and the J gene end by 3 bases; junction bases not matched to a gene: 2. Germline V gene lookup returns CDR1 SGHDT and CDR2 YYEEEE. Here the CDR3 reads CASSLGLAGETDTQYF. CDR3 DNA sequence: TGTGCCAGCAGCTTGGGACTAGCGGGAGAAACAGATACGCAGTATTTT. Full variable domain (missing parts from reference TRBV5-6 and TRBJ2-3): DAGVTQSPTHLIKTRGQQVTLRCSPKSGHDTVSWYQQALGQGPQFIFQYYEEEERQRGNFPDRFSGHQFPNYSSELNVNALLLGDSALYLCASSLGLAGETDTQYFGPGTRLTVL.

The chain employs TRBV27 and TRBJ2-1, with 8 positions matching TRBD2. Germline CDR1 reads MNHEY; CDR2 reads SMNVEV (reference sequence). This CDR3 spans 16 amino acids. The trim removed 0 bases at V and 4 bases at J, leaving 5 bases unmatched. CDR3 DNA sequence: TGTGCCAGCAGTTTATCCTTAGCGGGACGTTACAATGAGCAGTTCTTC. This encodes CASSLSLAGRYNEQFF.